This is a list of T cell receptor beta chains from one sample in a study of T cell responses to AZD1222 COVID-19 vaccine. Libraries were prepared by immunoSEQ multiplex PCR; TCRdb keeps only in-frame clonotypes and omits some of them. The table includes 95,000 to 150,000 clones, around 91% detected once. Source: peripheral blood, taken on day 0 of AZD1222 vaccination. The receptors come from an adult in good health. The conserved cysteine and the conserved F or W are not part of the CDR3 here.

TRBV5-6	TRBJ1-2	ASSWAGGDGYT
TRBV5-1	TRBJ1-4	ASSLNIATNEKLF
TRBV9	TRBJ1-1	ASSPGEGMGTEAF
TRBV4-1	TRBJ2-7	ASSQETKLYEQY
TRBV27	TRBJ2-1	ASSRQGYEQF
TRBV4-1	TRBJ1-5	ASSQLLAGRGNQPQH
TRBV30	TRBJ1-4	AWSVMGGEKLF
TRBV28	TRBJ2-1	ASSSIAEYNEQF
TRBV19	TRBJ2-6	ACSMAGPGSGANVLT
TRBV4-1	TRBJ1-5	ASSQVGQGAGPQH
TRBV11-2	TRBJ2-2	ASSLAGTGNTGELF
TRBV28	TRBJ1-1	ASSLFPHRGRDHTEAF
TRBV27	TRBJ2-3	ASSFLRDTQY
TRBV29-1	TRBJ1-4	SVESPGQGTNEKLF
TRBV29-1	TRBJ2-7	SVIGGGHYEQY
TRBV6-6	TRBJ1-2	ASSYRGASYGYT
TRBV10-3	TRBJ1-1	AIKAGRDTEAF